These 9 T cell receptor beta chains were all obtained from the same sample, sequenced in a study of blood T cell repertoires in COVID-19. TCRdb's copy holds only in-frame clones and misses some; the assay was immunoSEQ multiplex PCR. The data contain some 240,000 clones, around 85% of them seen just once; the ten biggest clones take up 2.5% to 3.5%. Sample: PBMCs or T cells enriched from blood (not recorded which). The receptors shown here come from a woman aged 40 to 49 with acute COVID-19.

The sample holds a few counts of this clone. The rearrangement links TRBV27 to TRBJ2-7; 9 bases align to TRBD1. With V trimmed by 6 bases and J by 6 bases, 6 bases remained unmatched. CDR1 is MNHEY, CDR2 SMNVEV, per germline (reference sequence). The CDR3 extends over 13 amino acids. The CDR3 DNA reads TGTGCCAGCAGCTCGACAGGGGGGCGCGAGCAGTACTTC. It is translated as CASSSTGGREQYF.

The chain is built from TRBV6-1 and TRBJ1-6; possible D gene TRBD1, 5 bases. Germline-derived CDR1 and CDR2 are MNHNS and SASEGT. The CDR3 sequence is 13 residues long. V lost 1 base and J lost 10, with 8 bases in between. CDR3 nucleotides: TGTGCCAGCAGTGAAGTGACAGAGTCACCCCTCCACTTT. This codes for CASSEVTESPLHF.

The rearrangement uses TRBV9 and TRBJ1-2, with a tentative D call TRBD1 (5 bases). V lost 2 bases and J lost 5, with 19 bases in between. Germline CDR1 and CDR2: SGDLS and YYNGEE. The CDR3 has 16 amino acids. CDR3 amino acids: CASSVNSGQSLYGYTF. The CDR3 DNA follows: TGTGCCAGCAGCGTCAACTCAGGGCAATCATTATATGGCTACACCTTC.

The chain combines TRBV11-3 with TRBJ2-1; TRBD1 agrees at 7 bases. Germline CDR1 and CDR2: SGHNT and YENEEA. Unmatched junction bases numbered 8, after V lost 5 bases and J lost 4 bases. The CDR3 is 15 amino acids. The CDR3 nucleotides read TGTGCCAGCAGCCCAGTGACAGGGCTATACAATGAGCAGTTCTTC. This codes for CASSPVTGLYNEQFF.

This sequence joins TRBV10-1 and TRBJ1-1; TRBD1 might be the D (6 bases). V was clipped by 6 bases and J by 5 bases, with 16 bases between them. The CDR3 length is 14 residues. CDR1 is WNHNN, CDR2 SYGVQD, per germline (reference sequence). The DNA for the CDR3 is TGCGCCAGCAGCCAAACAGGGTTTGAAACTGAAGCTTTCTTT. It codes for CASSQTGFETEAFF.

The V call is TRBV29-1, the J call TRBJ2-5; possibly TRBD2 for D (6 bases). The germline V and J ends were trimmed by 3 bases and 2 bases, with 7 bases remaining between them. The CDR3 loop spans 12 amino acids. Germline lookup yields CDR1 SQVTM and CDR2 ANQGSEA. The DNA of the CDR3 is TGCAGCGTTGAGCGGGGACAAGAGACCCAGTACTTC. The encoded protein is CSVERGQETQYF. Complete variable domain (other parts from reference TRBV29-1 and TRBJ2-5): SAVISQKPSRDICQRGTSLTIQCQVDSQVTMMFWYRQQPGQSLTLIATANQGSEATYESGFVIDKFPISRPNLTFSTLTVSNMSPEDSSIYLCSVERGQETQYFGPGTRLLVL.

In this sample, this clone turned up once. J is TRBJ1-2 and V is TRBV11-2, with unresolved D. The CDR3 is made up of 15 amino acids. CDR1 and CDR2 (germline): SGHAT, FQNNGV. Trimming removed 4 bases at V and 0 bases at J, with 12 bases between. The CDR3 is CASSSPDTSNYGYTF. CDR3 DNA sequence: TGTGCCAGCAGCTCCCCTGACACCTCTAACTATGGCTACACCTTC. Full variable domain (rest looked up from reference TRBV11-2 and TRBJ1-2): EAGVAQSPRYKIIEKRQSVAFWCNPISGHATLYWYQQILGQGPKLLIQFQNNGVVDDSQLPKDRFSAERLKGVDSTLKIQPAKLEDSAVYLCASSSPDTSNYGYTFGSGTRLTVV.

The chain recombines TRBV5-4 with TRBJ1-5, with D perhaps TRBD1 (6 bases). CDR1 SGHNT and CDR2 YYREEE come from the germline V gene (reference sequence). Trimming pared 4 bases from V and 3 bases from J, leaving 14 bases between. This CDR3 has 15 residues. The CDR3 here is CASSPGSGANQPQHF. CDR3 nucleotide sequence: TGTGCCAGCAGCCCGGGGTCAGGGGCCAATCAGCCCCAGCATTTT.

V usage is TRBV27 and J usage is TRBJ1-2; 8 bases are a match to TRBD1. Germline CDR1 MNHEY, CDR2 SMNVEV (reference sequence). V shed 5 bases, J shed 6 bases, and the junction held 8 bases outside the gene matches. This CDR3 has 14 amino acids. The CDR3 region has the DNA TGTGCCAGCAGTGCGTCAGGGGGCGCGAATGGCTACACCTTC. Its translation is CASSASGGANGYTF.